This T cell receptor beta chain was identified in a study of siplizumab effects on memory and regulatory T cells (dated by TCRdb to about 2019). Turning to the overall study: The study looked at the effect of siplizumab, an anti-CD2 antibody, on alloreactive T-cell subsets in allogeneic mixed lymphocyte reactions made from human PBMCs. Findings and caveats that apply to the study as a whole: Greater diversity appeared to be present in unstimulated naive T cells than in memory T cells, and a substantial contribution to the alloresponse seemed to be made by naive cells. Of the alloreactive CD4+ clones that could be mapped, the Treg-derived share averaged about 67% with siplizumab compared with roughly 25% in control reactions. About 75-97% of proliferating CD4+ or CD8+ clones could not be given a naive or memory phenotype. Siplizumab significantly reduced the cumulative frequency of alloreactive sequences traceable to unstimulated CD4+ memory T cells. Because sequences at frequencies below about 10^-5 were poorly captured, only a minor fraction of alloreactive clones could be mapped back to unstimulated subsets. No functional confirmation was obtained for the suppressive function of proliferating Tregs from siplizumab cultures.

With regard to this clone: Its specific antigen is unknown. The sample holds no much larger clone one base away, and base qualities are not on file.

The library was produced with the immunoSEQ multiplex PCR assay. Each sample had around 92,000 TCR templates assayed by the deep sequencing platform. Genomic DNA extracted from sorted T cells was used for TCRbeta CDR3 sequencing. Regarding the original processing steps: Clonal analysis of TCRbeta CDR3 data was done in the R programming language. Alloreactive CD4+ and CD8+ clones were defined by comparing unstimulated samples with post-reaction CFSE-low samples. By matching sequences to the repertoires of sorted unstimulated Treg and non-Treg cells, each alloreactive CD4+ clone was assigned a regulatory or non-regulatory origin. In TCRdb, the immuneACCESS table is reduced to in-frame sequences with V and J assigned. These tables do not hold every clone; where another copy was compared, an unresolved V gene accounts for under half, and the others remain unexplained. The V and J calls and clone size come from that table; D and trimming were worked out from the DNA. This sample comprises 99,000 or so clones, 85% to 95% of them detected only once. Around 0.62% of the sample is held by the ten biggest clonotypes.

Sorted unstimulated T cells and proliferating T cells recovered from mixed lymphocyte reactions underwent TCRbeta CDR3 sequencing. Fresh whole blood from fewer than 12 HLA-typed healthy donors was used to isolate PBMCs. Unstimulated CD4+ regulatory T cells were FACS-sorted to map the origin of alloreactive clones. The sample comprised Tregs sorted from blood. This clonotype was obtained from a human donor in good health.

The nucleotide sequence reads TGTGCCAGCAGTTTCAGAGCTCCTCCGCACACCGGGGAGCTGTTTTTT. Its translation is CASSFRAPPHTGELFF. The chain uses TRBV27 and TRBJ2-2; the D gene remains uncertain. The germline V gene encodes CDR1 MNHEY and CDR2 SMNVEV (reference sequence). Trimming removed 3 bases from V and 3 bases from J, leaving 14 bases between the germline ends. From the cysteine through the phenylalanine, the CDR3 covers 16 amino acids. Of all the DNA, just the CDR3 is kept, 48 bases in frame from base 1.